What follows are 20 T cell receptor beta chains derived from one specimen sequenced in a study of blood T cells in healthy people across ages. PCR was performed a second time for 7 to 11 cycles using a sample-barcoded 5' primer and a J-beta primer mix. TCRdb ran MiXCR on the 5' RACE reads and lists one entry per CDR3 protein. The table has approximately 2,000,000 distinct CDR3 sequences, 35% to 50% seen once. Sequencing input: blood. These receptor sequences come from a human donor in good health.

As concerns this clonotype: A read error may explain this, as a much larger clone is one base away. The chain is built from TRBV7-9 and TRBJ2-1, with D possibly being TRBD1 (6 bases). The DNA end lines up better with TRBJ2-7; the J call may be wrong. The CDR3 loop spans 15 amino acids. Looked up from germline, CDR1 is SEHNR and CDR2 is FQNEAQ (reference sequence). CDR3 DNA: TGTGCCAGCAGCTTTAACAGTCAGGGGATCAATGAGCAGTACTTC. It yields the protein CASSFNSQGINEQYF.

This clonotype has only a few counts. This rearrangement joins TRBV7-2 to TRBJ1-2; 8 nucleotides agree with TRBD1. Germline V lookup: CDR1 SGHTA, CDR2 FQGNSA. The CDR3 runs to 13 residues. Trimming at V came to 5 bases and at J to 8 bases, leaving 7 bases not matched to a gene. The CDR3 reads CASSRRGLWGYTF. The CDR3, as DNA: TGTGCCAGCAGCCGCAGGGGGCTGTGGGGCTACACCTTC. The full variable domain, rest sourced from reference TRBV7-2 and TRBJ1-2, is GAGVSQSPSNKVTEKGKDVELRCDPISGHTALYWYRQSLGQGLEFLIYFQGNSAPDKSGLPSDRFSAERTGGSVSTLTIQRTQQEDSAVYLCASSRRGLWGYTFGSGTRLTVV.

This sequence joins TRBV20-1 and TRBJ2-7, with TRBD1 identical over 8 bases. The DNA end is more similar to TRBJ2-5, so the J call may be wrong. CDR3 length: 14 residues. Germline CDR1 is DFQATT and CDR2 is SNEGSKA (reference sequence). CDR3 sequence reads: CSALPGTGQETQYF. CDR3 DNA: TGCAGTGCCCTACCCGGGACAGGACAAGAGACCCAGTACTTC.

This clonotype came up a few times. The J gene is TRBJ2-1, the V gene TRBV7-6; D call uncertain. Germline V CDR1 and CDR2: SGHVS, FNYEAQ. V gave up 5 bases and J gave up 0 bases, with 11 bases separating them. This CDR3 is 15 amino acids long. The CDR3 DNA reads TGTGCCAGCAGCATCGACAAGAGCTCCTACAATGAGCAGTTCTTC. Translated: CASSIDKSSYNEQFF.

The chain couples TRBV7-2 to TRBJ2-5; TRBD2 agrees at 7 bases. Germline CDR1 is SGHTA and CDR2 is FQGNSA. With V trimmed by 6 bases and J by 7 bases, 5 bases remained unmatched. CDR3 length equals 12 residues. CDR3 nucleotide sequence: TGTGCCAGCAGGGACTGGGGGGGGACCCAGTACTTC. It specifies CASRDWGGTQYF.

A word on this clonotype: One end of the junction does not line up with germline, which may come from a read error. The chain's CDR3 is CANSGSGETQYF. CDR3 coding DNA: TGTGCCAACAGTGGGTCGGGGGAGACCCAGTACTTC. V is TRBV6-1 and J is TRBJ2-5, with a possible D match to TRBD2 (5 bases). CDR1 and CDR2 (germline): MNHNS, SASEGT. The CDR3 extends over 12 amino acids.

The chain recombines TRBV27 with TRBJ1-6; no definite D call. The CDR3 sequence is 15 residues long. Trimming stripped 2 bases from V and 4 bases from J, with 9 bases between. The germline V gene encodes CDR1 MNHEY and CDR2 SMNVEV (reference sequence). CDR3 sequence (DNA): TGTGCCAGCAGTTTAGCCAGCTTTTATAATTCACCCCTCCACTTT. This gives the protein CASSLASFYNSPLHF.

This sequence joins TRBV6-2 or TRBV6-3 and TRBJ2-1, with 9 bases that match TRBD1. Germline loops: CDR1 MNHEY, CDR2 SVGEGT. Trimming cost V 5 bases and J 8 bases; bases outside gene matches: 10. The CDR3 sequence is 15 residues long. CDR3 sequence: CASSPTGTGLHEQFF. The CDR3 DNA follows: TGTGCCAGCAGTCCGACCGGGACAGGGCTCCATGAGCAGTTCTTC.

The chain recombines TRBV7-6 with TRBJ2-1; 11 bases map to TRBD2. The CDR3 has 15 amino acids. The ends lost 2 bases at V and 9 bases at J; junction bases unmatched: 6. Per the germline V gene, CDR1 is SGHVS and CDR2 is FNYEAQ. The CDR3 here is CASSLIAGGPGEQFF. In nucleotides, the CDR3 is TGTGCCAGCAGCTTAATAGCGGGGGGGCCGGGTGAGCAGTTCTTC.

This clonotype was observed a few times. CDR3 residues: CAISDFAGSAGSEQFF. Here the CDR3 DNA reads TGTGCCATCAGTGATTTCGCAGGGTCAGCGGGGAGTGAGCAGTTCTTC. The chain couples TRBV10-3 to TRBJ2-1, with 7 bases that match TRBD2. The V segment lost 3 bases and the J segment 9 bases; nucleotides outside the gene matches: 14. The CDR3 is 16 amino acids. Germline lookup yields CDR1 ENHRY and CDR2 SYGVKD.

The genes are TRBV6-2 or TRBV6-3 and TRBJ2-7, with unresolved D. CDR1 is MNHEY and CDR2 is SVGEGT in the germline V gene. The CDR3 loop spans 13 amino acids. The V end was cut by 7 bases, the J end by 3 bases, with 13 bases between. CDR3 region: CASTTRALYEQYF. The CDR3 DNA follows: TGTGCCAGCACCACCCGGGCACTCTACGAGCAGTACTTC.

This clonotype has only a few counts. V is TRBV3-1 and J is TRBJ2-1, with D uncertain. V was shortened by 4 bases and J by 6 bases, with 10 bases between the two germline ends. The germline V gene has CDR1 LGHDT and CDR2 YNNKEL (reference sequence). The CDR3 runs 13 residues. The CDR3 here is CASSPLVPNEQFF. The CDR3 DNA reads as TGTGCCAGCAGCCCCCTCGTACCCAATGAGCAGTTCTTC.

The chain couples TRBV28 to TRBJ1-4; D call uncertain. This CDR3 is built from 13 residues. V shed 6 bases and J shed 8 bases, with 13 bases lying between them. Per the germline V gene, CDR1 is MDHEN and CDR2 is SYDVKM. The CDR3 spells CASRPLRREKLFF. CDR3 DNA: TGTGCCAGCAGGCCTTTACGAAGGGAAAAACTGTTTTTT.

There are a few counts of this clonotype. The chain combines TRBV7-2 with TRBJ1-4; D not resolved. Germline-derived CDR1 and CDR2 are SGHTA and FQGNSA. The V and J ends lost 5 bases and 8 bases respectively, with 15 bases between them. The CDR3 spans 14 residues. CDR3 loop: CASSPHALGEKLFF. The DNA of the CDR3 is TGTGCCAGCAGCCCCCATGCTCTCGGGGAAAAACTGTTTTTT. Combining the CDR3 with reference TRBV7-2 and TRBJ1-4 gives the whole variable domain GAGVSQSPSNKVTEKGKDVELRCDPISGHTALYWYRQSLGQGLEFLIYFQGNSAPDKSGLPSDRFSAERTGGSVSTLTIQRTQQEDSAVYLCASSPHALGEKLFFGSGTQLSVL.

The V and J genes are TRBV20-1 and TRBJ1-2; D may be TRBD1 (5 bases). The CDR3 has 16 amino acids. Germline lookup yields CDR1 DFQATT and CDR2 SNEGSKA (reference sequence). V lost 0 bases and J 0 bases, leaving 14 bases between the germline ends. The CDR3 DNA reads TGCAGTGCTAGAGATCAGGCAGGGCCCTCTAACTATGGCTACACCTTC. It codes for CSARDQAGPSNYGYTF.

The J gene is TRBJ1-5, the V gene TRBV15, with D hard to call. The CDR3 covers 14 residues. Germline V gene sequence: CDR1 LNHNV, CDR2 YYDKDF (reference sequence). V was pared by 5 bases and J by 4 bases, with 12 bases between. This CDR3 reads CATSLGSGNQPQHF. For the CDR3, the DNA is TGTGCCACCAGCCTAGGGTCGGGGAATCAGCCCCAGCATTTT.

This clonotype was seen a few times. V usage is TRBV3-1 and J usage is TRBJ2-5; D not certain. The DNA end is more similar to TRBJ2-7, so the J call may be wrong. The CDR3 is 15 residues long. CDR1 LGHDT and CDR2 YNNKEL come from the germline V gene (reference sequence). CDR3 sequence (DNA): TGTGCCAGCAGCCAATGGACCGGGCGATACTACGAGCAGTACTTC. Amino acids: CASSQWTGRYYEQYF.

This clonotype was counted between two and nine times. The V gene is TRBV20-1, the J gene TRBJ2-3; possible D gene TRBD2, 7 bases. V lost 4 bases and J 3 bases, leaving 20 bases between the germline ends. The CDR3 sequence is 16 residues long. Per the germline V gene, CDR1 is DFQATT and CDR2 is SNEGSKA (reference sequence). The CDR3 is CSAKNYREGRTDTQYF. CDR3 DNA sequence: TGCAGTGCTAAAAACTACAGGGAGGGGAGGACAGATACGCAGTATTTT.

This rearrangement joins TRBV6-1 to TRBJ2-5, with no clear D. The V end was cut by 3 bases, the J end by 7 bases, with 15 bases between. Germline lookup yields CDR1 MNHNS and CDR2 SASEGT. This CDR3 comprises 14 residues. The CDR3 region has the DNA TGTGCCAGCAGTGATATCGGTCCCTCGGGGACCCAGTACTTC. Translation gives CASSDIGPSGTQYF.

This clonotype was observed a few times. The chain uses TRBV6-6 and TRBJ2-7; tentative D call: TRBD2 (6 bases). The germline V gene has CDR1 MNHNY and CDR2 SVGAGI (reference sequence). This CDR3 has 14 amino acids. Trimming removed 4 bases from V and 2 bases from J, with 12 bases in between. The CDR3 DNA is TGTGCCAGCAGTTCAACCGGGAGTCCCTACGAGCAGTACTTC. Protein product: CASSSTGSPYEQYF.